This T cell receptor (beta chain) was obtained from a study of blood T cell repertoires in COVID-19 (TCRdb year 2020). A note on the overall study: The collaborator samples originated in the United States, Italy and Spain and spanned the acute and convalescent phases of COVID-19. Deeply sampled blood TCRbeta repertoires from subjects exposed to, actively infected with, or recovered from COVID-19 were included in the dataset. The sample metadata nearly always contained a de-identified subject ID, COVID-19 status, age in years and sex. Where available, HLA class I and class II types were obtained from metadata supplied by the sample provider rather than from assay-based typing. The prospective study material was composed of cDNA or gDNA derived from T cells, B-cell-depleted T cells, or PBMCs. The repertoires were made available in a free public database intended to serve as a resource for research on the immune response to SARS-CoV-2. Samples were obtained from the ongoing ImmuneRACE study (first 160 participants) and from some 1,200 subjects provided by 6 global collaborators.

The collaborating institutions used their own protocols to collect whole blood in K2EDTA tubes. Collaborator samples were shipped for TCRbeta analysis as frozen whole blood, isolated PBMCs, or DNA extracted from either sample type. A single count supports this clone. The antigen this receptor binds is unknown. Base qualities were left out, and no much larger clone turns up one base away. TCRbeta CDR3 regions were amplified from genomic DNA by means of the immunoSEQ Assay, a bias-controlled multiplex PCR. Under the source paper's analysis protocol: The number of nucleated cells in each sample was estimated by amplification of reference gene primers within the assay. To quantify the absolute abundance of each unique TCRbeta CDR3 rearrangement, sequence reads were collapsed and filtered. Productive Simpson clonality was computed per sample as the square root of Simpson's diversity index over productive rearrangements. TCRdb re-hosts the immuneACCESS table, in-frame sequences only. Its copies lack some clones; in the studies checked, an unresolved V gene accounts for under half of them, and the cause for the rest is not known. That table supplies the V and J calls and clone size; D and trimming were determined from the DNA. For this sample there are roughly 42,000 clones; 80% to 90% appear just once. The ten largest clones capture more than 5% of the sample.

General conclusions and limits of the study: How much clinical and demographic metadata was included differed by source and by participant, and the metadata was provided uncurated.

Inclusive of the bounding cysteine and phenylalanine, the CDR3 is 14 residues long. Only CDR3 DNA remains: 42 bases, in frame from the first base. CDR1 is given as SNHLY and CDR2 as FYNNEI, both from the germline V gene. V is cut by 4 bases and J by 4 bases, and the space between the germline ends is 10 bases. The sequenced sample consisted of peripheral blood. The chain couples TRBV2 to TRBJ2-2; the D gene is possibly TRBD1, with 5 bases matching. The sequence came from a human donor in a cohort sampled during active COVID-19. The DNA is as follows: TGTGCCAGCAGTGGAAAAGGGGCCACCGGGGAGCTGTTTTTT. Its coded protein is CASSGKGATGELFF.